The rows below give T cell receptor beta chains drawn from one sample of a study of T-cell memory formation after mild COVID-19. TCRdb processed the 5' RACE reads anew with MiXCR; each CDR3 protein has one entry. Among 350,000 or so distinct CDR3 sequences, 20% to 25% were seen once, and the ten largest hold approximately 22%. What was sequenced was PBMCs or a T cell subset sorted from them (not recorded which). The source is a man younger than 35 who had mild COVID-19 (a few samples of this study predate the infection). Cell type and time point are not known. Each CDR3 is given with its conserved first and last residue. The D gene is left open where the match is weak.

J gene | V gene | D gene | CDR3 protein
TRBJ1-2 | TRBV10-3 | . | CAIGLGEPYGYTF
TRBJ2-5 | TRBV7-2 | . | CASSLAQAGRQETQYF
TRBJ2-5 | TRBV9 | . | CASSGGMFETQYF
TRBJ2-2 | TRBV7-8 | . | CASSWTDSGELFF
TRBJ1-1 | TRBV12-3/TRBV12-4 | . | CASSRLTREAFF
TRBJ2-1 | TRBV4-1 | TRBD2 | CASSQPSGVPLPEQFF
TRBJ2-1 | TRBV5-1 | . | CASSLGPTGRNEQFF
TRBJ1-3 | TRBV28 | . | CASRGGTSAPNTIYF
TRBJ1-2 | TRBV20-1 | . | CSADPRSYGYTF
TRBJ2-3 | TRBV13 | . | CASSLKLTDTQYF
TRBJ2-3 | TRBV7-9 | . | CASSLTLRGPTDTQYF
TRBJ1-1 | TRBV5-1 | . | CASSARDMNTEAFF
TRBJ1-1 | TRBV7-2 | . | CASSLSPGRDTEAFF
TRBJ2-3 | TRBV7-3 | . | CASSSAALATQYF
TRBJ2-1 | TRBV5-1 | TRBD2 | CASSFLAGDNEQFF
TRBJ2-7 | TRBV12-3/TRBV12-4 | . | CASSSLDSYEQYF
TRBJ1-1 | TRBV6-5 | TRBD1 | CASSWGQTTEAFF
TRBJ1-1 | TRBV18 | . | CASSPPRTYMNTEAFF
TRBJ2-1 | TRBV6-5 | TRBD2 | CASSYFASGAHNEQFF
TRBJ2-4 | TRBV6-1 | . | CACEMRGKNIQYF
TRBJ2-1 | TRBV7-3 | TRBD2 | CASSLNLAGVDEQFF
TRBJ1-1 | TRBV27 | TRBD1 | CASRQGAWDTEAFF
TRBJ1-2 | TRBV18 | . | CASSPPGSSVLYGYTF
TRBJ1-5 | TRBV7-2 | . | CASSLVSQPQHF
TRBJ2-5 | TRBV20-1 | TRBD1 | CSARVPGQGSETQYF
TRBJ2-3 | TRBV27 | TRBD2 | CASSPIRGLAGGFGQYF
TRBJ1-2 | TRBV5-1 | . | CASSTQGGGYGYTF
TRBJ2-5 | TRBV7-9 | . | CASSLRRRGETQYF